A selection of T cell receptor beta chains follows, all from one sample in a study of shared clonotypes between healthy human individuals. The assay was immunoSEQ multiplex PCR, and TCRdb's table has in-frame clones only and misses some. Seen here are over 400,000 clones, 81% observed once, and the top ten hold approximately 11%. The source material was PBMCs. All receptors derive from a woman in her forties in good health. Some clones in this sample may be carry-over from other donors' samples. Both conserved end residues are part of each CDR3. Fields, in order: clone size, J gene, V gene, D gene, CDR3 protein, CDR3 DNA. D genes are given only for firm matches. A clone size is listed for some rows: how often the clone was seen (once, few, many), or a class if it is expanded.

NA,TRBJ2-7,TRBV5-1,TRBD1,CASRTGTGSSSPEQYF,TGCGCCAGCAGGACCGGGACAGGTTCCTCCTCGCCGGAGCAGTACTTC
NA,TRBJ2-2,TRBV15,TRBD2,CATMGGSGNTGELFF,TGTGCCACCATGGGCGGGAGCGGGAACACCGGGGAGCTGTTTTTT
NA,TRBJ2-7,TRBV6-1,NA,CASSDRAAARGEQYF,TGTGCCAGCAGTGATCGGGCAGCCGCCCGGGGCGAGCAGTACTTC
many,TRBJ2-7,TRBV28,NA,CASSFWSGHYEQYF,TGTGCCAGCAGTTTTTGGAGCGGACACTACGAGCAGTACTTC
NA,TRBJ2-2,TRBV11-2,TRBD2,CASSPGLAGPGELFF,TGTGCCAGCAGCCCGGGACTAGCGGGCCCCGGGGAGCTGTTTTTT
NA,TRBJ2-5,TRBV6-1,NA,CASSTGIQETQYF,TGTGCCAGCAGTACCGGGATCCAAGAGACCCAGTACTTC
NA,TRBJ2-5,TRBV7-9,TRBD2,CASSPSRERETQYF,TGTGCCAGCAGCCCCTCGCGGGAGAGGGAGACCCAGTACTTC
NA,TRBJ2-7,TRBV7-2,TRBD2,CASSPRLAGREQYF,TGTGCCAGCAGCCCACGACTAGCGGGACGCGAGCAGTACTTC
many,TRBJ2-3,TRBV4-1,NA,CASSQGRRTDTQYF,TGCGCCAGCAGCCAAGGACGGAGAACAGATACGCAGTATTTT
NA,TRBJ2-7,TRBV6-1,NA,CASSPSGGIEQYF,TGTGCCAGCAGCCCCTCCGGAGGGATTGAGCAGTACTTC
NA,TRBJ2-3,TRBV7-9,TRBD2,CASSLAGAGVVGTDTQYF,TGTGCCAGCAGCTTAGCCGGAGCGGGAGTTGTTGGCACAGATACGCAGTATTTT
NA,TRBJ2-1,TRBV5-1,TRBD2,CASSLGAGAEEQFF,TGCGCCAGCAGCTTGGGAGCGGGAGCAGAGGAGCAGTTCTTC
NA,TRBJ2-2,TRBV5-1,NA,CASSFDGGNTGELFF,TGCGCCAGCAGCTTCGATGGCGGGAACACCGGGGAGCTGTTTTTT
NA,TRBJ1-5,TRBV10-3,NA,CAISESSDSVSNQPQCF,TGTGCCATCAGTGAGTCGAGCGACAGTGTTAGCAATCAGCCCCAGTGTTTT
NA,TRBJ1-1,TRBV27,NA,CASRGAGNTEAFF,TGTGCCAGCCGGGGCGCAGGGAACACTGAAGCTTTCTTT
NA,TRBJ2-2,TRBV7-3,NA,CASSLRGGLGDTGELFF,TGTGCCAGCAGCTTAAGGGGTGGCTTGGGGGACACCGGGGAGCTGTTTTTT
NA,TRBJ2-7,TRBV19,TRBD1,CASSPGTGGLYEQYF,TGTGCCAGTAGTCCCGGGACAGGGGGTTTATACGAGCAGTACTTC
NA,TRBJ2-7,TRBV28,NA,CASSNGEPVYEQYF,TGTGCCAGCAGTAACGGCGAACCCGTATACGAGCAGTACTTC
NA,TRBJ1-5,TRBV29-1,NA,CSVRSGDQPQHF,TGCAGCGTTCGGTCAGGAGATCAGCCCCAGCATTTT
NA,TRBJ2-7,TRBV27,NA,CASSLSRVHEQYF,TGTGCCAGCAGTTTATCCAGGGTACACGAGCAGTACTTC
NA,TRBJ2-2,TRBV27,TRBD1,CASAYRGTTNTGELFF,TGTGCCAGCGCTTACAGGGGGACCACGAACACCGGGGAGCTGTTTTTT
NA,TRBJ2-1,TRBV7-2,TRBD2,CASSSEGTSVGSEQFF,TGTGCCAGCAGCTCGGAAGGGACTAGCGTTGGGAGTGAGCAGTTCTTC
NA,TRBJ2-7,TRBV9,TRBD2,CASSAQLAGAYEQYF,TGTGCCAGCAGCGCTCAACTAGCGGGGGCCTACGAGCAGTACTTC
NA,TRBJ2-7,TRBV10-3,NA,CAIRAQGAYEQYF,TGTGCCATCAGGGCCCAGGGTGCCTACGAGCAGTACTTC
NA,TRBJ2-1,TRBV15,TRBD2,CATSRGGGTSYNEQFF,TGTGCCACCAGCAGAGGAGGGGGGACTAGCTACAATGAGCAGTTCTTC
NA,TRBJ1-5,TRBV12-2,NA,CASRLGRAGGPQHF,TGTGCAAGTCGCTTAGGTAGGGCGGGGGGGCCCCAGCATTTT
NA,TRBJ2-7,TRBV7-9,NA,CASSLVGVRTYEQYF,TGTGCCAGCAGCTTAGTGGGGGTCCGCACCTACGAGCAGTACTTC
NA,TRBJ2-5,TRBV5-1,TRBD2,CASSLGLAGGLGETQYF,TGCGCCAGCAGCTTGGGCCTAGCGGGAGGGCTCGGAGAGACCCAGTACTTC
NA,TRBJ2-7,TRBV5-8,NA,CASSLGYRGGLYEQYF,TGTGCCAGCAGCTTGGGTTACAGGGGGGGATTATACGAGCAGTACTTC
few,TRBJ1-2,TRBV10-2,NA,CASSESEGGYTF,TGCGCCAGCAGTGAGTCGGAGGGGGGCTACACCTTC
NA,TRBJ2-5,TRBV27,TRBD2,CASSGTFSGMGETQYF,TGTGCCAGCAGTGGAACCTTTAGCGGGATGGGGGAGACCCAGTACTTC
NA,TRBJ1-2,TRBV28,NA,CASREAAGAYGYTF,TGTGCCAGCAGGGAAGCGGCAGGGGCCTATGGCTACACCTTC
NA,TRBJ2-4,TRBV9,TRBD2,CASSAGLANIQYF,TGTGCCAGCAGCGCCGGACTAGCAAACATTCAGTACTTC
NA,TRBJ2-3,TRBV25-1,TRBD2,CASSESSGSTTDTQYF,TGTGCCAGCAGTGAGTCCAGCGGGAGTACCACAGATACGCAGTATTTT
few,TRBJ2-7,TRBV5-1,TRBD2,CASSTLPTSGYSEQYF,TGCGCCAGCAGCACTTTGCCTACTAGCGGGTACAGCGAGCAGTACTTC
NA,TRBJ2-3,TRBV4-3,TRBD1,CASSQLGQGADTQYF,TGCGCCAGCAGCCAGTTAGGACAGGGGGCAGATACGCAGTATTTT
once,TRBJ2-7,TRBV5-1,NA,CASSLGSGSYEQYF,TGCGCCAGCAGCTTGGGCAGCGGCTCCTACGAGCAGTACTTC
NA,TRBJ1-1,TRBV28,NA,CASNSGGRSTEAFF,TGTGCCAGCAACTCTGGGGGTAGGTCCACTGAAGCTTTCTTT
NA,TRBJ2-4,TRBV28,NA,CASSERSKNIQYF,TGTGCCAGCAGTGAGAGGAGCAAAAACATTCAGTACTTC
NA,TRBJ2-7,TRBV27,TRBD1,CASSLTGGTYEQYF,TGTGCCAGCAGTCTGACAGGGGGGACCTACGAGCAGTACTTC
NA,TRBJ1-2,TRBV5-1,NA,CASSQLFPQGPLGGYTF,TGCGCCAGCAGCCAACTTTTCCCTCAGGGGCCACTGGGGGGCTACACCTTC
NA,TRBJ2-7,TRBV5-1,NA,CASSLGMSYEQYF,TGCGCCAGCAGCTTGGGTATGTCCTACGAGCAGTACTTC
many,TRBJ2-7,TRBV18,NA,CASSPDTIYEQYF,TGTGCCAGCTCACCTGACACTATCTACGAGCAGTACTTC
once,TRBJ2-7,TRBV10-1,TRBD2,CASSEKAGGYEQYF,TGCGCCAGCAGTGAGAAAGCGGGAGGCTACGAGCAGTACTTC
NA,TRBJ1-4,TRBV2,NA,CASSPRDTNEKLFF,TGTGCCAGCAGCCCCAGGGATACTAATGAAAAACTGTTTTTT
NA,TRBJ2-1,TRBV29-1,TRBD2,CSVAPSGRGYNEQFF,TGCAGCGTTGCCCCTAGCGGGAGAGGGTACAATGAGCAGTTCTTC
NA,TRBJ2-1,TRBV7-6,TRBD2,CASSTGLAGGRGRNEQFF,TGTGCCAGCAGCACGGGACTAGCGGGAGGGAGGGGACGCAATGAGCAGTTCTTC
once,TRBJ2-1,TRBV7-2,TRBD1,CASSFGTGVDEQFF,TGTGCCAGCAGCTTCGGGACAGGGGTGGATGAGCAGTTCTTC